This TCR beta chain was captured by sequencing in a study of human T cells and chemical hapten exposure. Study as a whole: TCR yields per sample varied mostly from small pooled library volume differences.

Specified time point: patch test 1, 2 weeks after DPC sensitization. Described treatment: therapeutic diphenylcyclopropenone sensitization with weekly scalp DPC. Unseparated into fractions, whole blood served as the source from which total RNA was extracted. A word on this clonotype: Its antigen is not known.

Notes on the study in general: Expanded TCR counts at PT1 went up together with patch test score, a positive correlation. The presence of alopecia in the donors means their immune response may differ from healthy people's.

MiXCR, applied by TCRdb to the RACE reads, yields one record per CDR3 protein. The sample yields some 200,000 distinct CDR3 sequences, about a fifth seen once. This CDR3 comprises 11 residues. V was shortened by 5 bases and J by 6 bases, with 8 bases between the two germline ends. The sample was whole blood, taken in connection with sensitization to the hapten diphenylcyclopropenone (DPC). This clonotype originated in a woman aged 50 to 65 with alopecia areata. Some clones in this sample may be carry-over from other donors' samples. The rearrangement joins TRBV12-3 or TRBV12-4 to TRBJ2-7; D gene unclear. The CDR3 here is CASSAHREQYF. CDR3 in DNA: TGTGCCAGCAGTGCACATCGCGAGCAGTACTTC.